Listed below are T cell receptor beta chains from one sample, sequenced in a study of T-cell reconstitution after alpha-beta-depleted transplantation in children. TCRdb called the PCR reads again in MiXCR, with one record for every CDR3 protein. In the table there are 750,000 to 950,000 distinct CDR3 sequences, approximately 15% of which are singletons. The sequencing here drew on PBMCs, mostly from graft donor cells, taken 360 days after TCRalphabeta/CD19-depleted stem cell transplant. The source is a male patient younger than 18 who had a stem cell transplant for acute lymphoblastic leukemia, so the T cells may come from the graft donor. The CDR3 runs from the conserved cysteine through the conserved F or W. The D gene is left open where the match is weak. Size values are once, few and many counts, or a class for expanded clones, and some rows have none.

d_call clone_size j_call v_call cdr3_aa cdr3_nt
NA few TRBJ2-1 TRBV18 CASSPKPGRNFYNEQFF TGTGCCAGCTCACCAAAACCGGGACGTAACTTCTACAATGAGCAGTTCTTC
TRBD2 NA TRBJ2-5 TRBV19 CASRASGSGTQYF TGTGCCAGTAGGGCTAGCGGGAGTGGGACCCAGTACTTC
NA many TRBJ2-3 TRBV7-8 CASSLTRVVVDTQYF TGTGCCAGCAGCTTAACTAGGGTGGTGGTGGATACGCAGTATTTT
NA few TRBJ1-2 TRBV7-6 CASSLFSRSLDYGYTF TGTGCCAGCAGCTTATTCTCTCGCAGCTTAGACTATGGCTACACCTTC
NA NA TRBJ2-7 TRBV18 CASSPQDEQYF TGTGCCAGCTCACCGCAGGACGAGCAGTACTTC
NA NA TRBJ2-2 TRBV12-3/TRBV12-4 CASSYSRNTGELFF TGTGCCAGCAGTTATTCTAGGAACACCGGGGAGCTGTTTTTT
TRBD1 NA TRBJ2-3 TRBV5-1 CASSMGQSTDTQYF TGCGCCAGCAGCATGGGACAGTCAACAGATACGCAGTATTTT
TRBD1 NA TRBJ2-5 TRBV29-1 CSVWRTGPETQYF TGCAGCGTTTGGAGGACAGGGCCAGAGACCCAGTACTTC
TRBD1 many TRBJ2-1 TRBV11-2 CASSLVQGRNEQFF TGTGCCAGCAGCTTAGTACAGGGGCGCAATGAGCAGTTCTTC
TRBD1 NA TRBJ2-5 TRBV7-6 CASSLDRGQGGETQYF TGTGCCAGCAGCTTAGATCGGGGACAGGGTGGAGAGACCCAGTACTTC
TRBD2 NA TRBJ2-1 TRBV15 CATSRGRGLVLNEQFF TGTGCCACCAGCAGAGGAAGAGGACTAGTTTTGAATGAGCAGTTCTTC
NA many TRBJ2-7 TRBV13 CASSPKAWGTFESYEQYF TGTGCCAGCAGCCCAAAGGCTTGGGGGACGTTCGAATCCTACGAGCAGTACTTC
TRBD2 few TRBJ2-7 TRBV2 CASPPRGLAGVRTYEQYF TGTGCCAGCCCCCCAAGAGGACTAGCGGGAGTAAGGACCTACGAGCAGTACTTC
TRBD2 few TRBJ2-3 TRBV4-2 CASSPTGLAGTDTQYF TGTGCCAGCAGCCCAACCGGACTAGCGGGAACAGATACGCAGTATTTT
TRBD1 few TRBJ1-6 TRBV24-1 CATSDPRTGGTSPLHF TGTGCCACCAGTGACCCACGGACAGGGGGCACGTCACCCCTCCACTTT
NA many TRBJ2-5 TRBV6-5 CASSSYLLESLETQYF TGTGCCAGCAGTTCGTACTTACTGGAGAGTTTGGAGACCCAGTACTTC
NA NA TRBJ2-7 TRBV15 CATSAGQIWNEQYF TGTGCCACCAGCGCAGGACAGATCTGGAACGAGCAGTACTTC
TRBD1 NA TRBJ1-2 TRBV11-1 CASSSRIRQGKVLRANYGYTF TGTGCCAGCAGCTCCCGGATTAGACAGGGCAAAGTCCTAAGAGCTAACTATGGCTACACCTTC
TRBD1 NA TRBJ1-3 TRBV7-3 CASSLTGPSSSGNTIYF TGTGCCAGCAGCTTGACAGGGCCGAGTTCCTCTGGAAACACCATATATTTT
NA few TRBJ2-3 TRBV5-1 CASRPPSADTQYF TGCGCCAGCAGGCCACCTTCGGCGGATACGCAGTATTTT
TRBD2 NA TRBJ2-3 TRBV5-1 CASSPGRTSLFTDTQYF TGCGCCAGCAGCCCGGGGCGGACTAGCCTCTTCACAGATACGCAGTATTTT
TRBD2 NA TRBJ2-7 TRBV30 CAWGTSGYEQYF TGTGCCTGGGGGACTAGCGGGTACGAGCAGTACTTC
NA many TRBJ2-1 TRBV27 CASSWSPHYNEQFF TGTGCCAGCAGTTGGTCTCCCCACTACAATGAGCAGTTCTTC
TRBD2 NA TRBJ2-5 TRBV28 CASSFVSGSGTQYF TGTGCCAGCAGTTTCGTTAGCGGGAGCGGGACCCAGTACTTC
TRBD1 few TRBJ1-4 TRBV2 CASKNTGVFSEKLFF TGTGCCAGCAAAAATACAGGGGTATTCTCTGAAAAACTGTTTTTT
NA many TRBJ2-3 TRBV6-6 CAVHPSTDTQYF TGTGCCGTTCATCCTAGCACAGATACGCAGTATTTT
TRBD2 few TRBJ2-1 TRBV15 CATKSGSSYNEQFF TGTGCCACCAAAAGCGGGAGCTCCTACAATGAGCAGTTCTTC
NA NA TRBJ2-6 TRBV29-1 CSINRAGANVLTF TGCAGCATAAACAGGGCGGGGGCCAACGTCCTGACTTTC
NA many TRBJ1-5 TRBV7-2 CASSPRGQPQHF TGTGCCAGCAGTCCCAGGGGCCAGCCCCAGCATTTT
TRBD2 NA TRBJ2-1 TRBV11-1 CASSPRSSGSVNEQFF TGTGCCAGCAGCCCCCGTTCTAGCGGGAGCGTAAATGAGCAGTTCTTC
NA NA TRBJ2-3 TRBV29-1 CSVSTYGMDTQYF TGCAGCGTTTCAACGTATGGTATGGATACGCAGTATTTT
TRBD1 few TRBJ1-5 TRBV24-1 CATSDSARTGRNQPQHF TGTGCCACCAGTGATTCGGCCAGGACAGGGAGAAATCAGCCCCAGCATTTT
TRBD2 NA TRBJ2-2 TRBV9 CASSVMFTSGNTGELFF TGTGCCAGCAGCGTAATGTTTACTAGCGGGAACACCGGGGAGCTGTTTTTT
NA few TRBJ2-7 TRBV27 CASTKRGPYYEQYF TGTGCCAGTACAAAGAGGGGACCCTACTACGAGCAGTACTTC
NA once TRBJ1-2 TRBV20-1 CSAWLIVLDGYTF TGCAGTGCATGGTTAATAGTTTTGGATGGCTACACCTTC
NA many TRBJ2-7 TRBV4-2 CASSQDRQNYEQYF TGTGCCAGCAGCCAAGATAGGCAGAACTACGAGCAGTACTTC
TRBD2 many TRBJ2-7 TRBV5-1 CASGPGLAGVYEQYF TGCGCCAGCGGACCGGGACTAGCGGGAGTTTACGAGCAGTACTTC
TRBD1 NA TRBJ2-7 TRBV5-1 CASSPRGTVVYEQYF TGCGCCAGCAGCCCCCGAGGGACAGTGGTCTACGAGCAGTACTTC
TRBD1 few TRBJ2-1 TRBV7-6 CASSYPRDRANNEQFF TGTGCCAGCAGCTACCCCCGGGACAGGGCAAACAATGAGCAGTTCTTC
NA NA TRBJ2-3 TRBV2 CANSVLTTDTQYF TGTGCCAACAGCGTCCTAACCACAGATACGCAGTATTTT
NA NA TRBJ2-2 TRBV6-4 CASNAGTGELFF TGTGCCAGCAATGCGGGAACCGGGGAGCTGTTTTTT
TRBD2 NA TRBJ2-1 TRBV5-1 CASSFPIQTSGRCHNEQFF TGCGCCAGCAGCTTTCCCATTCAGACTAGCGGGAGGTGCCACAATGAGCAGTTCTTC
TRBD1 NA TRBJ2-2 TRBV12-3/TRBV12-4 CASSPGTGRLGELFF TGTGCCAGCAGCCCCGGGACAGGACGGCTCGGGGAGCTGTTTTTT